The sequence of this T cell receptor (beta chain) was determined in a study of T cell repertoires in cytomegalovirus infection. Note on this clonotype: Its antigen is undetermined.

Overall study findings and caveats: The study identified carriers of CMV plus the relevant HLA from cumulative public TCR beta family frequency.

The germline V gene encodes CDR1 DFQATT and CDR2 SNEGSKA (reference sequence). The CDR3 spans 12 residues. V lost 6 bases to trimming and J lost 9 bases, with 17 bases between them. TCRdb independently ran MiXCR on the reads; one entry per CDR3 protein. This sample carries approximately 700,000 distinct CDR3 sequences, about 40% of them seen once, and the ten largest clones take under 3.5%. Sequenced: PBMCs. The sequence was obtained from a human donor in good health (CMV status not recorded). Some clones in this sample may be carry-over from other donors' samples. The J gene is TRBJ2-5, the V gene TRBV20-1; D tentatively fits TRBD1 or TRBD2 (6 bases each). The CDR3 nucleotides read TGCAGTGCCTTGAGGGGGGAGTACCCCCAGTACTTC. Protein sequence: CSALRGEYPQYF.